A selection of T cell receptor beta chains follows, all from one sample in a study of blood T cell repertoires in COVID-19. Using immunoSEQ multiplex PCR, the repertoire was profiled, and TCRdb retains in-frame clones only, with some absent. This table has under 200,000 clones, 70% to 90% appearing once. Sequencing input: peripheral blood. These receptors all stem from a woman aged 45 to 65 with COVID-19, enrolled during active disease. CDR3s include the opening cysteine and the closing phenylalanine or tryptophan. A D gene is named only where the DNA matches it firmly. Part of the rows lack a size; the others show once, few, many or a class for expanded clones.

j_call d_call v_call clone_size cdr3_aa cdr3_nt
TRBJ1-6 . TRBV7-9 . CASSQPLGSSPLHF TGTGCCAGCAGCCAGCCGCTAGGAAGTTCACCCCTCCACTTT
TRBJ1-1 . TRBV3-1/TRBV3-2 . CASSQGDGGVTEAFF TGTGCCAGCAGCCAGGGGGATGGCGGGGTCACTGAAGCTTTCTTT
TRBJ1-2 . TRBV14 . CASSQDSYGYTF TGTGCCAGCAGCCAAGACAGCTATGGCTACACCTTC
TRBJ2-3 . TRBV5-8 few CASSPSGLYTDTQYF TGTGCCAGCAGCCCCTCGGGACTCTACACAGATACGCAGTATTTT
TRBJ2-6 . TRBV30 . CAWRLSGANVLTF TGTGCCTGGAGGCTATCTGGGGCCAACGTCCTGACTTTC
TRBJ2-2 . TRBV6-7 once CASSYSGRRDTGELFF TGTGCCAGCAGTTACTCCGGCAGGCGGGACACCGGGGAGCTGTTTTTT
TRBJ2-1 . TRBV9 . CASSVRGSYNEQFF TGTGCCAGCAGCGTAAGGGGGTCCTACAATGAGCAGTTCTTC
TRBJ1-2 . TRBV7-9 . CASSPLSGYGYTF TGTGCCAGCAGCCCCCTCTCGGGCTATGGCTACACCTTC
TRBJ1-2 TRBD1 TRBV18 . CASSPNGQGGTGYTF TGTGCCAGCTCACCAAACGGACAGGGAGGGACGGGCTACACCTTC
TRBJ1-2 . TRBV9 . CASSVEQDKPYGYTF TGTGCCAGCAGCGTAGAACAGGACAAACCTTATGGCTACACCTTC
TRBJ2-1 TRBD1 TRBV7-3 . CASSRSGQGVDEQFF TGTGCCAGCAGCCGCTCGGGACAGGGCGTCGATGAGCAGTTCTTC
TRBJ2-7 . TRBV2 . CASSQEGERYF TGTGCCAGCAGCCAAGAGGGGGAACGGTACTTC
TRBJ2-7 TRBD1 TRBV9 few CASSSGQGHEQYF TGTGCCAGCAGCTCCGGACAGGGCCACGAGCAGTACTTC
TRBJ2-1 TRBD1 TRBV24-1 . CATSDETGVHEQFF TGTGCCACCAGTGATGAGACAGGGGTACATGAGCAGTTCTTC
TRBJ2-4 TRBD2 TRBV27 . CASSRGTSGNIQYF TGTGCCAGCAGTCGCGGGACTAGCGGAAACATTCAGTACTTC
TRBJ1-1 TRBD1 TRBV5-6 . CASSLVDRGVEAFF TGTGCCAGCAGCTTGGTAGACAGGGGAGTTGAAGCTTTCTTT
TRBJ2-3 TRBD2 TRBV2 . CASSDPAQTSGSTDTQYF TGTGCCAGCAGTGACCCCGCCCAGACTAGCGGTAGCACAGATACGCAGTATTTT
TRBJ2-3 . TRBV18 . CASSRLQGITTDTQYF TGTGCCAGCTCACGACTACAGGGTATTACCACAGATACGCAGTATTTT
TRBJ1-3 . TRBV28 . CASSLGVAYGNTIYF TGTGCCAGCAGTTTGGGAGTCGCTTATGGAAACACCATATATTTT
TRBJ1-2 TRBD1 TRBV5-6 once CASSSTGVRGYTF TGTGCCAGCAGCTCCACAGGGGTCCGCGGCTACACCTTC
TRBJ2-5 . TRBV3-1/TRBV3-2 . CASSQDFGSRVGETQYF TGTGCCAGCAGCCAAGATTTTGGTAGCAGGGTTGGGGAGACCCAGTACTTC
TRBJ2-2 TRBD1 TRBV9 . CASSAFDRVAGELFF TGTGCCAGCAGCGCGTTCGACAGGGTGGCCGGGGAGCTGTTTTTT
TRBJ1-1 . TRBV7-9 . CASRYRVGTEAFF TGTGCCAGCAGGTACAGGGTCGGCACTGAAGCTTTCTTT
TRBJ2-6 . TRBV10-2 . CASSARPGANVLTF TGCGCCAGCAGTGCTAGGCCTGGGGCCAACGTCCTGACTTTC
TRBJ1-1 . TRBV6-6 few CASSTQGNTEAFF TGTGCCAGCAGTACACAGGGGAACACTGAAGCTTTCTTT
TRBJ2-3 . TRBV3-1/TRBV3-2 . CASSQGPPPPDTQYF TGTGCCAGCAGCCAGGGGCCCCCCCCACCAGATACGCAGTATTTT
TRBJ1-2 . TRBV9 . CASSVAGNYGYTF TGTGCCAGCAGCGTAGCAGGGAACTATGGCTACACCTTC
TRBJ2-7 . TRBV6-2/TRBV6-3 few CASSPWGGLEQYF TGTGCCAGCAGCCCATGGGGGGGCTTGGAGCAGTACTTC
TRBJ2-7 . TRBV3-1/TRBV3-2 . CASSQGSDSGLAQYF TGTGCCAGCAGCCAAGGAAGCGACAGTGGTCTTGCGCAGTACTTC
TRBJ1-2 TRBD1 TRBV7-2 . CASSSMTGGGPNYGYTF TGTGCCAGCAGCTCAATGACAGGGGGCGGTCCGAACTATGGCTACACCTTC
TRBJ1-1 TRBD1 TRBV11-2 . CASSNGQGNTEAFF TGTGCCAGCAGCAATGGACAGGGAAACACTGAAGCTTTCTTT
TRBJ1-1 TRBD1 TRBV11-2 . CASSLGDRGWGTEAFF TGTGCCAGCAGCTTAGGGGACAGGGGATGGGGAACTGAAGCTTTCTTT
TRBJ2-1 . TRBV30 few CAWSPGNEQFF TGTGCCTGGAGTCCCGGCAATGAGCAGTTCTTC
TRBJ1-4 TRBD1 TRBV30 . CAWSEGQESQKLFF TGTGCCTGGAGTGAGGGACAGGAAAGTCAAAAACTGTTTTTT
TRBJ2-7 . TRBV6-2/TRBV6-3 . CASSYEGIVYEQYF TGTGCCAGCAGTTATGAGGGAATCGTCTACGAGCAGTACTTC
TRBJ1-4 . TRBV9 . CASSVGLGEEKLFF TGTGCCAGCAGCGTAGGACTCGGGGAAGAAAAACTGTTTTTT
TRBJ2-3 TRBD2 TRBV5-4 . CASRPTQIAGGLDTQYF TGTGCCAGCAGACCGACACAGATAGCGGGGGGACTAGATACGCAGTATTTT
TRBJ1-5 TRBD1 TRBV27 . CASSFTGTGPQPQHF TGTGCCAGCAGTTTCACCGGGACAGGGCCTCAGCCCCAGCATTTT
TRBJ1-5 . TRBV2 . CASKGSPGGNQPQHF TGTGCCAGCAAGGGTAGCCCGGGAGGCAATCAGCCCCAGCATTTT
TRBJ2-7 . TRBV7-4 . CASSLLRSVIPPSSYEQYF TGTGCCAGCAGCTTATTGCGTAGCGTTATCCCCCCCAGCTCCTACGAGCAGTACTTC
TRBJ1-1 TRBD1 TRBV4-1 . CASSQWTGNEAFF TGCGCCAGCAGCCAATGGACAGGGAATGAAGCTTTCTTT
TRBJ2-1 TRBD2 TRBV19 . CASTSGGAFYEQFF TGTGCCAGTACTAGCGGGGGGGCTTTTTATGAGCAGTTCTTC
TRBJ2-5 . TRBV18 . CASSPPPGRAQYF TGTGCCAGCTCACCCCCCCCCGGGCGGGCCCAGTACTTC
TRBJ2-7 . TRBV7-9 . CASIRGRDSYEQYF TGTGCCAGCATTAGGGGGCGGGACTCCTACGAGCAGTACTTC
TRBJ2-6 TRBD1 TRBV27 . CASSFPWTGVTSGANVLTF TGTGCCAGCAGTTTCCCGTGGACAGGCGTCACCTCTGGGGCCAACGTCCTGACTTTC
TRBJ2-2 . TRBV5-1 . CASTKNRRGFPNTGELFF TGCGCCAGCACAAAAAATCGCAGGGGTTTCCCGAACACCGGGGAGCTGTTTTTT
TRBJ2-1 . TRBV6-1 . CASSEDESSYNEQFF TGTGCCAGCAGTGAAGATGAGAGCTCCTACAATGAGCAGTTCTTC
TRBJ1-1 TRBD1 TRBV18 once CASSLDRYRDTEAFF TGTGCCAGCTCACTGGACAGGTATCGGGACACTGAAGCTTTCTTT
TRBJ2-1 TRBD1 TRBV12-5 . CASGPYPTGGPNEQFF TGTGCTAGTGGTCCGTACCCGACAGGGGGCCCCAATGAGCAGTTCTTC
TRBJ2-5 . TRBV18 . CASSPTGNQETQYF TGTGCCAGCTCACCAACAGGAAACCAAGAGACCCAGTACTTC
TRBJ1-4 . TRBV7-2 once CASSPGKDSNEKLFF TGTGCCAGCAGCCCCGGGAAGGATTCTAATGAAAAACTGTTTTTT
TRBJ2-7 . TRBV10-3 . CAISGQGPSYEQYF TGTGCCATCAGTGGCCAGGGGCCCTCCTACGAGCAGTACTTC